The rows below give T cell receptor beta chains drawn from one sample of a study of T cells in Graves' hyperthyroidism and ophthalmopathy. TCRdb itself ran the multiplex PCR reads through MiXCR, one entry per CDR3 protein. The repertoire holds around 430,000 distinct CDR3 sequences, with under 15% as singletons. Sequencing input: blood. These receptors came from a woman aged 25 to 39 with Graves' hyperthyroidism. Each CDR3 is given with its conserved first and last residue. A D gene is named only where the DNA matches it firmly. Rows may omit the clone size; those that give it use once, few, many or a size class.

D gene	clone size	V gene	J gene	CDR3 protein	CDR3 DNA
TRBD1	.	TRBV10-3	TRBJ1-1	CAITDGQVVEAFF	TGTGCCATCACCGACGGACAGGTAGTTGAAGCTTTCTTT
TRBD2	.	TRBV10-1	TRBJ2-3	CASSGLAEKGDTQYF	TGCGCCAGCAGTGGACTAGCGGAAAAGGGAGATACGCAGTATTTT
.	.	TRBV24-1	TRBJ2-4	CATSDSDGFKNIQYF	TGTGCCACCAGTGATTCGGACGGATTCAAAAACATTCAGTACTTC
TRBD1	many	TRBV5-1	TRBJ1-1	CASSRGDSMNTEAFF	TGCGCCAGCAGCCGTGGGGACAGCATGAACACTGAAGCTTTCTTT
TRBD1	few	TRBV6-2/TRBV6-3	TRBJ2-7	CASSIPGQGTYEQYF	TGTGCCAGCAGTATCCCCGGACAGGGAACCTACGAGCAGTACTTC
.	few	TRBV29-1	TRBJ1-2	CSASTNGDNGYTF	TGCAGCGCCTCAACCAACGGGGACAATGGCTACACCTTC
TRBD1	few	TRBV24-1	TRBJ2-7	CATSDPGQGHYEQYF	TGTGCCACCAGTGACCCCGGACAGGGACACTACGAGCAGTACTTC
TRBD1	.	TRBV12-5	TRBJ2-5	CASALGTGGMETQYF	TGTGCTAGTGCCCTTGGGACAGGGGGCATGGAGACCCAGTACTTC
TRBD1	few	TRBV19	TRBJ2-7	CASSHPSGQGAYEQYF	TGTGCCAGTAGTCACCCCTCGGGACAGGGGGCTTACGAGCAGTACTTC
TRBD1	many	TRBV11-2	TRBJ2-1	CASSPGTGFIDEQFF	TGTGCCAGCAGCCCCGGGACAGGTTTCATCGATGAGCAGTTCTTC
.	many	TRBV18	TRBJ2-2	CASSRTNTGELFF	TGTGCCAGCTCACGGACGAACACCGGGGAGCTGTTTTTT
TRBD2	few	TRBV20-1	TRBJ2-7	CSARDTRLAGRSYEQYF	TGCAGTGCTAGAGATACCCGTCTAGCGGGACGCTCCTACGAGCAGTACTTC
.	few	TRBV7-9	TRBJ2-1	CASSKNSGTDIYNEQFF	TGTGCCAGCAGCAAAAATTCGGGGACGGACATCTACAATGAGCAGTTCTTC
TRBD2	.	TRBV7-9	TRBJ2-1	CASSFLAGTGNEQFF	TGTGCCAGCAGCTTCCTAGCGGGAACGGGCAATGAGCAGTTCTTC
TRBD2	.	TRBV20-1	TRBJ2-1	CSASGLASNQFF	TGCAGTGCGAGCGGACTAGCGAGTAATCAGTTCTTC
TRBD2	few	TRBV5-8	TRBJ2-3	CASSLSAGALTDTQYF	TGTGCCAGCAGCTTGTCAGCGGGAGCGTTGACAGATACGCAGTATTTT
TRBD2	many	TRBV15	TRBJ2-3	CATSIAGGSHTQYF	TGTGCCACCAGTATAGCGGGAGGTTCACATACGCAGTATTTT
TRBD2	.	TRBV4-1	TRBJ2-5	CASSQTGGGQETQYF	TGCGCCAGCAGCCAAACGGGAGGGGGCCAAGAGACCCAGTACTTC
.	.	TRBV19	TRBJ2-1	CASSVRNNEQFF	TGTGCCAGTAGTGTCAGGAACAATGAGCAGTTCTTC
.	.	TRBV20-1	TRBJ2-5	CSAHTGFIRETQYF	TGCAGTGCTCATACAGGGTTTATTAGAGAGACCCAGTACTTC
TRBD1	.	TRBV13	TRBJ2-7	CASSQVNRGTGDKFSYEQYF	TGTGCCAGCAGCCAAGTGAACCGGGGGACAGGGGATAAATTCTCCTACGAGCAGTACTTC
.	few	TRBV27	TRBJ2-1	CASSLSGDHIYNEQFF	TGTGCCAGCAGTTTATCTGGGGACCACATATACAATGAGCAGTTCTTC
.	.	TRBV5-1	TRBJ1-6	CASSPDSLSPLHF	TGCGCCAGCAGCCCGGACAGTCTTTCACCCCTCCACTTT
TRBD1	.	TRBV3-1	TRBJ1-2	CASSQKRTGGKDGYTF	TGTGCCAGCAGCCAAAAGCGGACAGGGGGTAAGGATGGCTACACCTTC
.	many	TRBV20-1	TRBJ2-7	CSGRGFHYEQYF	TGCAGCGGGCGGGGATTCCACTACGAGCAGTACTTC
.	.	TRBV7-9	TRBJ2-3	CASSWNTGASGTDTQYF	TGTGCCAGCAGCTGGAATACTGGGGCTAGCGGCACAGATACGCAGTATTTT
.	few	TRBV18	TRBJ1-1	CASSTAFPGADEAFF	TGTGCCAGCTCCACCGCGTTCCCAGGGGCGGATGAAGCTTTCTTT
.	.	TRBV27	TRBJ2-3	CAERSRTDTQYF	TGTGCCGAGCGGAGCCGCACAGATACGCAGTATTTT
TRBD1	many	TRBV9	TRBJ1-6	CASSEGTANSPLHF	TGTGCCAGCAGCGAAGGGACAGCTAATTCACCCCTCCACTTT
.	many	TRBV2	TRBJ2-4	CASRGSNLAKNIQYF	TGTGCCAGCAGGGGATCGAACCTAGCCAAAAACATTCAGTACTTC
.	.	TRBV5-5	TRBJ2-1	CASSPPRDEQFF	TGTGCCAGCAGCCCCCCGAGGGATGAGCAGTTCTTC
TRBD2	many	TRBV5-1	TRBJ2-1	CASSLTSGSSYNEQFF	TGCGCCAGCAGCCTTACGAGCGGGAGCTCCTACAATGAGCAGTTCTTC
TRBD1	many	TRBV2	TRBJ2-7	CASSWGQAYEQYF	TGTGCCAGCAGTTGGGGACAGGCCTACGAGCAGTACTTC
TRBD2	many	TRBV28	TRBJ2-4	CAAAATSGRGIWYF	TGTGCCGCCGCGGCCACTAGCGGGAGGGGGATCTGGTACTTC
.	many	TRBV2	TRBJ2-5	CASSENGQGTETQYF	TGTGCCAGCAGTGAAAACGGGCAGGGGACGGAGACCCAGTACTTC
.	few	TRBV19	TRBJ1-5	CASNVWGSQPQHF	TGTGCCAGTAATGTATGGGGTAGTCAGCCCCAGCATTTT
.	.	TRBV20-1	TRBJ1-5	CSARDPAAGNQPQHF	TGCAGTGCTAGAGATCCGGCGGCGGGCAATCAGCCCCAGCATTTT